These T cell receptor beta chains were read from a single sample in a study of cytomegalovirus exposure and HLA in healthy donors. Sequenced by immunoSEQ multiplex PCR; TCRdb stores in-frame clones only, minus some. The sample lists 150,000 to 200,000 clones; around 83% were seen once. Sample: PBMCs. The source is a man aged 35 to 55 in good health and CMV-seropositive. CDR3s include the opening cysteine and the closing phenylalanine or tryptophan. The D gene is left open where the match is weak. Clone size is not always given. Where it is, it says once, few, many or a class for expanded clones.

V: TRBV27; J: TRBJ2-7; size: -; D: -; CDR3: CASSLYYEQYF; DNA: TGTGCCAGCAGTCTCTACTACGAGCAGTACTTC
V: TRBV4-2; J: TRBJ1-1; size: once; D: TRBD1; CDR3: CASSQDGAAGGYTEAFF; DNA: TGTGCCAGCAGCCAAGATGGGGCGGCAGGGGGGTATACTGAAGCTTTCTTT
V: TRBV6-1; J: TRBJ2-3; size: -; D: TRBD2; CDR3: CASTLASGTTDTQYF; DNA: TGTGCCAGCACTCTCGCTAGCGGGACCACAGATACGCAGTATTTT
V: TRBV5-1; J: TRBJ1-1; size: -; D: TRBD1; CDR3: CASSRDRTGTEAFF; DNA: TGCGCCAGCAGCCGCGACCGGACAGGCACTGAAGCTTTCTTT
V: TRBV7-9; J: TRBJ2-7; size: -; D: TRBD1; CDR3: CASSPRGTGGYEQYF; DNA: TGTGCCAGCAGCCCGAGGGGGACAGGGGGCTACGAGCAGTACTTC
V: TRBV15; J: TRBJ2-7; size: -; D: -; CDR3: CATSRDLSYEQYF; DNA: TGTGCCACCAGCAGAGATCTCTCCTACGAGCAGTACTTC
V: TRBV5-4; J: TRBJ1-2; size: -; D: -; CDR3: CASSVPRGGVHGYTF; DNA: TGTGCCAGCAGCGTGCCCCGGGGAGGGGTGCATGGCTACACCTTC
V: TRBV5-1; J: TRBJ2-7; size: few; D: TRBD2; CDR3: CASSLALAGGTYEQYF; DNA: TGCGCCAGCAGCTTGGCTCTAGCGGGAGGTACCTACGAGCAGTACTTC
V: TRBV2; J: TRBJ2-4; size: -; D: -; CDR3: CASSGDATKNIQYF; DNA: TGTGCCAGCAGTGGAGATGCCACCAAAAACATTCAGTACTTC
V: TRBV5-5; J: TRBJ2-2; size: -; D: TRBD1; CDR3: CASSSWTGDTGELFF; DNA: TGTGCCAGCAGCTCCTGGACAGGGGACACCGGGGAGCTGTTTTTT
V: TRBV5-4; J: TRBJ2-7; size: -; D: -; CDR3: CASSLTGRSEQYF; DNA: TGTGCCAGCAGCTTGACAGGGCGGAGCGAGCAGTACTTC
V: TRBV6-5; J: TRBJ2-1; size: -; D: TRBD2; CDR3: CASSYLAGGYNEQFF; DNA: TGTGCCAGCAGTTACCTAGCGGGGGGCTACAATGAGCAGTTCTTC
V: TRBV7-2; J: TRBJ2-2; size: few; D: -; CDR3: CASSVRLNTGELFF; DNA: TGTGCCAGCAGCGTCCGACTAAACACCGGGGAGCTGTTTTTT
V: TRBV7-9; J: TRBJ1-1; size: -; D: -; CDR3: CASSLIRANTEAFF; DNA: TGTGCCAGCAGCTTAATAAGAGCTAACACTGAAGCTTTCTTT
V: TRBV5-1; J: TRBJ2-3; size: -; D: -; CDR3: CASSISPVSTDTQYF; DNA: TGCGCCAGCAGCATAAGCCCCGTCAGCACAGATACGCAGTATTTT
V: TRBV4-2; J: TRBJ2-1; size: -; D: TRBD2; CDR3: CASSQPQGLAGDNEQFF; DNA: TGTGCCAGCAGCCAACCCCAGGGGCTAGCGGGAGACAATGAGCAGTTCTTC
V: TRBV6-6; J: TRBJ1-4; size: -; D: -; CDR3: CASMAATKEKLFF; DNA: TGTGCCAGCATGGCTGCCACTAAAGAAAAACTGTTTTTT
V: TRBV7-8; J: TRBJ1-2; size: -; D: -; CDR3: CASSLGAGLGSGYTF; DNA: TGTGCCAGCAGCTTAGGCGCAGGGCTTGGATCTGGCTACACCTTC
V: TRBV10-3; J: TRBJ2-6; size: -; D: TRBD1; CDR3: CAIRPGQGALISGANVLTF; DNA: TGTGCCATCAGGCCGGGACAGGGGGCCCTAATCTCTGGGGCCAACGTCCTGACTTTC
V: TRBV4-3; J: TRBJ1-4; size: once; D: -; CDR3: CASSPGNQGKKLFF; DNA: TGCGCCAGCAGCCCAGGCAACCAGGGCAAAAAACTGTTTTTT
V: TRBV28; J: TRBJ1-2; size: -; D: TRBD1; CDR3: CASSSRDRGGYTF; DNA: TGTGCCAGCAGTTCCAGGGACAGGGGTGGCTACACCTTC
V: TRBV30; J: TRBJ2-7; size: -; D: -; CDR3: CAWKQGSYEQYF; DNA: TGTGCCTGGAAACAGGGCTCCTACGAGCAGTACTTC
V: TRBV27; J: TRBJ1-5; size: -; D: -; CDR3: CASSLSGLVRDQPQHF; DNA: TGTGCCAGCAGTTTATCGGGACTGGTGCGGGATCAGCCCCAGCATTTT
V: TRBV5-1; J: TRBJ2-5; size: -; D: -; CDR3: CASSVQGAETQYF; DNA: TGCGCCAGCAGCGTCCAGGGTGCGGAGACCCAGTACTTC
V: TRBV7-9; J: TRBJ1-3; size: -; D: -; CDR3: CASSPGVGNTIYF; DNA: TGTGCCAGCAGCCCGGGGGTTGGAAACACCATATATTTT
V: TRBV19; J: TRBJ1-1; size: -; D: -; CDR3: CASSFNSPNTEAFF; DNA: TGTGCCAGTAGTTTTAACAGCCCGAACACTGAAGCTTTCTTT
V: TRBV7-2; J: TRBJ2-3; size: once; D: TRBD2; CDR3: CASSLRLAGGSTDTQYF; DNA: TGTGCCAGCAGCCTCCGACTAGCGGGAGGAAGCACAGATACGCAGTATTTT
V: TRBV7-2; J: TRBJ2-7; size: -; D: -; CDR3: CASSLAGSYEQYF; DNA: TGTGCCAGCAGCTTAGCGGGCAGCTACGAGCAGTACTTC
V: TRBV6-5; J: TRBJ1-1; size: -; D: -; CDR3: CASSGSGMNTEAFF; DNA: TGTGCCAGCAGTGGGAGTGGGATGAACACTGAAGCTTTCTTT
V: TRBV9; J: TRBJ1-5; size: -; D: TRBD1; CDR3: CASSPPEDRGNQPQHF; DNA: TGTGCCAGCAGCCCCCCGGAGGACAGGGGCAATCAGCCCCAGCATTTT
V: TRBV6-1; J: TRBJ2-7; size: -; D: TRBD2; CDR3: CASSEGTSIYEQYF; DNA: TGTGCCAGCAGTGAGGGGACTAGCATCTACGAGCAGTACTTC
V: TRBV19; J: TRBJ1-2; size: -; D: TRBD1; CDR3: CASSMPGTAGGYTF; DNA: TGTGCCAGTAGTATGCCCGGGACAGCGGGTGGCTACACCTTC
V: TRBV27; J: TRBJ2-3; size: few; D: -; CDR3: CASSLHVQATDTQYF; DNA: TGTGCCAGCAGTTTACACGTCCAAGCCACAGATACGCAGTATTTT
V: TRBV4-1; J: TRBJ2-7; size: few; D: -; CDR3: CASSLSGLTGEQYF; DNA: TGCGCCAGCAGCTTAAGCGGGCTGACGGGCGAGCAGTACTTC
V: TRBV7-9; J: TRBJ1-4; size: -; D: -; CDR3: CASSLLGGATNEKLFF; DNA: TGTGCCAGCAGCCTCCTGGGGGGGGCAACTAATGAAAAACTGTTTTTT
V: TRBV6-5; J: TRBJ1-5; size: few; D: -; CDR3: CASRQGDQPQHF; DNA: TGTGCCAGCAGACAGGGTGATCAGCCCCAGCATTTT
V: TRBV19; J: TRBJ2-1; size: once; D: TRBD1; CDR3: CASSTQGGLNEQFF; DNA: TGTGCCAGTAGTACACAGGGGGGCCTAAATGAGCAGTTCTTC
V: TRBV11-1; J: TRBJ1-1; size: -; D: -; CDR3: CASSRERVNTEAFF; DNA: TGTGCCAGCAGCAGGGAGAGAGTGAACACTGAAGCTTTCTTT
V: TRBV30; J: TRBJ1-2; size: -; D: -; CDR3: CAWTGTPNYGYTF; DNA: TGTGCCTGGACCGGGACTCCCAACTATGGCTACACCTTC
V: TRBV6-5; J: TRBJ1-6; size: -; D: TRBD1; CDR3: CASREGQGNSPLHF; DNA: TGTGCCAGCAGAGAAGGACAGGGGAATTCACCCCTCCACTTT
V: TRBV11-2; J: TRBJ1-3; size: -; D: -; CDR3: CASSYSPGSSGNTIYF; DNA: TGTGCCAGCAGCTACTCCCCAGGGTCCTCTGGAAACACCATATATTTT
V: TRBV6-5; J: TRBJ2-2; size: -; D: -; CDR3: CASSSRVPGELFF; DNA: TGTGCCAGCAGTTCCAGGGTACCCGGGGAGCTGTTTTTT
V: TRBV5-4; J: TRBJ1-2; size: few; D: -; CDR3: CASSFRDTYGYTF; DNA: TGTGCCAGCAGCTTCAGGGATACCTATGGCTACACCTTC
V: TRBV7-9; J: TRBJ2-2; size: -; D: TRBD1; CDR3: CASSVTGVSGELFF; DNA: TGTGCCAGCAGCGTGACAGGGGTTAGCGGGGAGCTGTTTTTT
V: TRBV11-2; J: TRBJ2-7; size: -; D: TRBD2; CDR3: CASSLSALAGTYEQYF; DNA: TGTGCCAGCAGCTTATCTGCCCTAGCGGGAACCTACGAGCAGTACTTC
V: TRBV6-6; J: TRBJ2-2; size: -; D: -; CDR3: CASTGRLPGELFF; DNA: TGTGCCAGTACAGGGCGTCTGCCCGGGGAGCTGTTTTTT
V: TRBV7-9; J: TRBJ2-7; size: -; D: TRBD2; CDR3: CSSSPGGLAASYEQYF; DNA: TGTTCCAGCAGCCCCGGCGGGCTAGCGGCCTCCTACGAGCAGTACTTC
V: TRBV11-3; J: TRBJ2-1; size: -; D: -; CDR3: CASSRGGHNEQFF; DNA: TGTGCCAGCAGCCGCGGAGGGCACAATGAGCAGTTCTTC
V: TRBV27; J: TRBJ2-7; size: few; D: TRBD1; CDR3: CASSYSGTGGYEQYF; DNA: TGTGCCAGCAGTTACTCGGGGACAGGGGGCTACGAGCAGTACTTC
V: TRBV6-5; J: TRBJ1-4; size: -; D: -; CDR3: CASSYSISRGEKLFF; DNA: TGTGCCAGCAGTTACTCCATCTCGCGGGGCGAAAAACTGTTTTTT
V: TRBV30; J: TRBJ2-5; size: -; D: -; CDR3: CAWSVGRGQTQYF; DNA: TGTGCCTGGAGTGTAGGCCGCGGGCAGACCCAGTACTTC
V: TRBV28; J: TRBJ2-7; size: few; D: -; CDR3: CASSSVEQYF; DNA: TGTGCCAGCAGTTCCGTCGAGCAGTACTTC
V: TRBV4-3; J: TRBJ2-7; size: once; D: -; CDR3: CASSQDYGDEQYF; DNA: TGCGCCAGCAGCCAAGATTACGGGGACGAGCAGTACTTC
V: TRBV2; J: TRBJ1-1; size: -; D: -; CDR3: CASSLLTNTEAFF; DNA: TGTGCCAGCTCTCTACTCACGAACACTGAAGCTTTCTTT
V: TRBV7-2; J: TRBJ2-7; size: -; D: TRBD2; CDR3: CASRLAGPYEQYF; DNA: TGTGCCTCTCGACTAGCGGGACCCTACGAGCAGTACTTC
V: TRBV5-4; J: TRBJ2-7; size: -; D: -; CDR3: CASTKAGSYEQYF; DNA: TGTGCCAGCACCAAAGCGGGCTCCTACGAGCAGTACTTC
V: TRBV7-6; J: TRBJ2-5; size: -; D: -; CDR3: CASSLVASYQETQYF; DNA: TGTGCCAGCAGCTTAGTAGCCTCGTACCAAGAGACCCAGTACTTC
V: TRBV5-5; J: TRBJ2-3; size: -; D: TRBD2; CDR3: CASSLAGTSGTDTQYF; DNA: TGTGCCAGCAGCTTGGCCGGAACTAGCGGGACAGATACGCAGTATTTT
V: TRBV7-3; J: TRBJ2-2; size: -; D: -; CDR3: CASSPRASDSGELFF; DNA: TGTGCCAGCAGCCCTCGGGCTAGCGATTCCGGGGAGCTGTTTTTT